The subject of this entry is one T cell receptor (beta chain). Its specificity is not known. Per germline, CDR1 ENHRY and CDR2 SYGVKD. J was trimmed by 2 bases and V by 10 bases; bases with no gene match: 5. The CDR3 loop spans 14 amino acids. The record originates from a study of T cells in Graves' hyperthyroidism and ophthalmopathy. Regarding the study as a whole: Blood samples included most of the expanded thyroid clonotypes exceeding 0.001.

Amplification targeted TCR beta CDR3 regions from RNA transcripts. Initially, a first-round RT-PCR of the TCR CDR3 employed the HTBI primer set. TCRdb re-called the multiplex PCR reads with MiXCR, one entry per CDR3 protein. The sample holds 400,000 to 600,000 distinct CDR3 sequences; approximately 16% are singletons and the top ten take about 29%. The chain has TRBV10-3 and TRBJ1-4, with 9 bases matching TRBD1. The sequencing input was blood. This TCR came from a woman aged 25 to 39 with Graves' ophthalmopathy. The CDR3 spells CATGQGTTNEKLFF. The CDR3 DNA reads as TGTGCCACCGGACAGGGGACCACTAATGAAAAACTGTTTTTT.